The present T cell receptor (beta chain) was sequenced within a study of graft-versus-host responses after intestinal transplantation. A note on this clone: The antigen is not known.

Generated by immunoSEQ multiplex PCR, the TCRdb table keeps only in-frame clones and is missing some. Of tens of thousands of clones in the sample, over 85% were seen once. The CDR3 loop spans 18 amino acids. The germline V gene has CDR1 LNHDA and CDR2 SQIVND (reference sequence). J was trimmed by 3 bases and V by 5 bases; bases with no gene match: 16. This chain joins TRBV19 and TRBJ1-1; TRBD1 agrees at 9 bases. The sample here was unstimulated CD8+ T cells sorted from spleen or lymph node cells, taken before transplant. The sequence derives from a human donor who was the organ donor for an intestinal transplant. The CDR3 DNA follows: TGTGCCAGTAGTCCTACGGGGGGACAGGGAAAATTCTACACTGAAGCTTTCTTT. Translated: CASSPTGGQGKFYTEAFF.